The rows below give T cell receptor beta chains drawn from one sample of a study of T-cell memory formation after mild COVID-19. TCRdb reprocessed the 5' RACE reads via MiXCR and lists one record per CDR3 protein. Here the sample spans over 500,000 distinct CDR3 sequences, approximately 15% being singletons. Sequenced sample: PBMCs or a T cell subset sorted from them (not recorded which). Receptors originate from an adult woman who had mild COVID-19 (a few samples of this study predate the infection). Cell type and time point are not known. CDR3s include the opening cysteine and the closing phenylalanine or tryptophan. The order of the fields is J gene, V gene, D gene, clone size, CDR3 DNA, CDR3 protein. The D gene is left open where the match is weak. Clone size is stated in some rows and not others, as once, few, many or a class when expanded.

J: TRBJ2-7; V: TRBV10-3; D: TRBD1; size: NA; DNA: TGTGCCATCAGTGAGTCGGGACAGGCGACCTACGAGCAGTACTTC; CDR3: CAISESGQATYEQYF
J: TRBJ2-1; V: TRBV7-9; D: TRBD1; size: NA; DNA: TGTGCCAGCAGCTTACGACAGGGCACCTACAATGAGCAGTTCTTC; CDR3: CASSLRQGTYNEQFF
J: TRBJ1-2; V: TRBV25-1; D: NA; size: few; DNA: TGTGCCAGCAGTGGGGTTTGGGATTATTTAGGCTACACCTTC; CDR3: CASSGVWDYLGYTF
J: TRBJ2-7; V: TRBV7-9; D: NA; size: NA; DNA: TGTGCCAGCAGCTTTTCGATCGCGACAGCCTACGAGCAGTACTTC; CDR3: CASSFSIATAYEQYF
J: TRBJ2-5; V: TRBV5-1; D: TRBD2; size: NA; DNA: TGCGCCAGCACCTCCGGGGGGGCTGAGGAGACCCAGTACTTC; CDR3: CASTSGGAEETQYF
J: TRBJ2-7; V: TRBV9; D: TRBD1; size: NA; DNA: TGTGCCAGCAGCGTTAGCCGGACAGGGGATAACGAGCAGTACTTC; CDR3: CASSVSRTGDNEQYF
J: TRBJ2-5; V: TRBV3-1; D: TRBD2; size: NA; DNA: TGTGCCAGCAGCCGGGGAGCGGGAGTTCCAGAGACCCAGTACTTC; CDR3: CASSRGAGVPETQYF
J: TRBJ2-5; V: TRBV12-5; D: NA; size: few; DNA: TGTGCTAGTGGTTCAGGGGTCGGTGAGACCCAGTACTTC; CDR3: CASGSGVGETQYF
J: TRBJ2-7; V: TRBV7-8; D: NA; size: few; DNA: TGTGCCAGCACCTTGGGGCGCCCCTACGAGCAGTACTTC; CDR3: CASTLGRPYEQYF
J: TRBJ2-3; V: TRBV5-1; D: TRBD2; size: few; DNA: TGCGCCAGCAGCTCGAATAGCGGGGGGGCAGATACGCAGTATTTT; CDR3: CASSSNSGGADTQYF
J: TRBJ2-7; V: TRBV25-1; D: NA; size: NA; DNA: TGTGCCAGCAGGTCCTCCTACTACGAGCAGTACTTC; CDR3: CASRSSYYEQYF
J: TRBJ2-5; V: TRBV5-1; D: TRBD2; size: few; DNA: TGCGCCAGCAGCTTGGGTGGACTAGCGGACCAAGAGACCCAGTACTTC; CDR3: CASSLGGLADQETQYF
J: TRBJ1-2; V: TRBV4-1; D: NA; size: many; DNA: TGCGCCAGCAGCCAAGAGATAACTGCCGATAACTATGGCTACACCTTC; CDR3: CASSQEITADNYGYTF
J: TRBJ1-2; V: TRBV5-4; D: NA; size: few; DNA: TGTGCCAGCAGCTTGGGACAGGCCCTGACTCGCTACACCTTC; CDR3: CASSLGQALTRYTF
J: TRBJ2-5; V: TRBV27; D: TRBD2; size: NA; DNA: TGTGCCAGCAGTTTCGGGGGGACTATCCAAGAGACCCAGTACTTC; CDR3: CASSFGGTIQETQYF
J: TRBJ2-7; V: TRBV18; D: NA; size: NA; DNA: TGTGCCAGCTCACCTTCCGATACCTACGAGCAGTACTTC; CDR3: CASSPSDTYEQYF
J: TRBJ2-1; V: TRBV24-1; D: NA; size: few; DNA: TGTGCCACCAGTGGCCCTCTCCATGAGCAGTTCTTC; CDR3: CATSGPLHEQFF
J: TRBJ1-6; V: TRBV15; D: NA; size: NA; DNA: TGTGCCACCAGCATCGGGGGTTCGGATTCACCCCTCCACTTT; CDR3: CATSIGGSDSPLHF
J: TRBJ2-1; V: TRBV7-9; D: TRBD2; size: few; DNA: TGTGCCAGCAGTGCAGGGCGGGGGGAGCAGTTCTTC; CDR3: CASSAGRGEQFF
J: TRBJ1-2; V: TRBV19; D: NA; size: NA; DNA: TGTGCCAGTAGGGAGCACCCGGCTAACTATGGCTACACCTTC; CDR3: CASREHPANYGYTF
J: TRBJ2-7; V: TRBV28; D: NA; size: NA; DNA: TGTGCCAGCAGAACAGGGTTTCGCGAGCAGTACTTC; CDR3: CASRTGFREQYF
J: TRBJ2-1; V: TRBV7-9; D: TRBD1; size: few; DNA: TGTGCCAGCAGCTTAGTCTTGGACAGGGTAGGAGGTGAGCAGTTCTTC; CDR3: CASSLVLDRVGGEQFF
J: TRBJ2-5; V: TRBV5-1; D: NA; size: few; DNA: TGCGCCAGCAGTCCCTCAGCACTCCAAGAGACCCAGTACTTC; CDR3: CASSPSALQETQYF
J: TRBJ2-7; V: TRBV7-8; D: NA; size: NA; DNA: TGTGCCAGCAGCTTAGTTGCGGCACGCTCCTACGAGCAGTACTTC; CDR3: CASSLVAARSYEQYF
J: TRBJ2-5; V: TRBV4-1; D: TRBD2; size: NA; DNA: TGCGCCAGCAGCCAGGGCGGGGGGGCCGGACAAGAGACCCAGTACTTC; CDR3: CASSQGGGAGQETQYF
J: TRBJ2-3; V: TRBV5-1; D: NA; size: few; DNA: TGCGCCAGCAGCTTGTACCAGACCACAGATACGCAGTATTTT; CDR3: CASSLYQTTDTQYF
J: TRBJ1-5; V: TRBV15; D: TRBD1; size: few; DNA: TGTGCCACCAGCAGAGACAGGGGGGATCAGCCCCAGCATTTT; CDR3: CATSRDRGDQPQHF
J: TRBJ1-1; V: TRBV6-2/TRBV6-3; D: NA; size: few; DNA: TGTGCCAGCAGTTACTTGGGAACTGAAGCTTTCTTT; CDR3: CASSYLGTEAFF
J: TRBJ1-2; V: TRBV19; D: NA; size: NA; DNA: TGTGCCAGTAGTATAACCGGTGGAGAGGTCTGCTCCTTC; CDR3: CASSITGGEVCSF
J: TRBJ2-7; V: TRBV9; D: TRBD2; size: NA; DNA: TGTGCCAGCAGCCCTCCCGGACTAGCGACCCACGAGCAGTACTTC; CDR3: CASSPPGLATHEQYF
J: TRBJ2-1; V: TRBV12-3/TRBV12-4; D: NA; size: few; DNA: TGTGCCAGCAGTCCCCAGGTTGGTGAGCAGTTCTTC; CDR3: CASSPQVGEQFF
J: TRBJ1-3; V: TRBV27; D: NA; size: few; DNA: TGTGCCAGCAAGAGTTGGGATACCTCTGGAAACACCATATATTTT; CDR3: CASKSWDTSGNTIYF
J: TRBJ2-5; V: TRBV29-1; D: NA; size: few; DNA: TGCAGCGGAACCCGGGGGATGGAGACCCAGTACTTC; CDR3: CSGTRGMETQYF
J: TRBJ1-3; V: TRBV20-1; D: TRBD1; size: NA; DNA: TGCAGTGCTACGGGACAGGGGGGGTCTGGAAACACCATATATTTT; CDR3: CSATGQGGSGNTIYF
J: TRBJ1-2; V: TRBV5-1; D: NA; size: many; DNA: TGCGCCAGCAGCTTGGGGACAGCACCCTATGGCTACACCTTC; CDR3: CASSLGTAPYGYTF
J: TRBJ1-2; V: TRBV5-1; D: TRBD1; size: NA; DNA: TGCGCCAGCAGCCCCCGGACAGGGGAAGTTGATGGCTACACCTTC; CDR3: CASSPRTGEVDGYTF
J: TRBJ1-4; V: TRBV5-1; D: TRBD1; size: NA; DNA: TGCGCCAGCAGCTTTACGACAGGGTATAATGAAAAACTGTTTTTT; CDR3: CASSFTTGYNEKLFF
J: TRBJ2-3; V: TRBV5-1; D: TRBD1; size: NA; DNA: TGCGCCAGCAGTAAACAGGGGGCTAGCGGCGGCACAGATACGCAGTATTTT; CDR3: CASSKQGASGGTDTQYF
J: TRBJ2-3; V: TRBV29-1; D: NA; size: NA; DNA: TGCAGCACCCCAGATACGCAGTATTTT; CDR3: CSTPDTQYF
J: TRBJ2-7; V: TRBV12-3/TRBV12-4; D: TRBD2; size: many; DNA: TGTGCCAGCAGCTGGACTAGCGGGGGGTACTCCTACGAGCAGTACTTC; CDR3: CASSWTSGGYSYEQYF
J: TRBJ2-3; V: TRBV7-8; D: NA; size: many; DNA: TGTGCCAGCAGCCTTACTATTTTACCCACAGATACGCAGTATTTT; CDR3: CASSLTILPTDTQYF
J: TRBJ2-6; V: TRBV6-1; D: NA; size: few; DNA: TGTGCCAGCAGTGAAGGCACTGGGGCCAACGTCCTGACTTTC; CDR3: CASSEGTGANVLTF
J: TRBJ2-1; V: TRBV5-1; D: NA; size: few; DNA: TGCGCCAGCAACCCGACTTCCTACAATGAGCAGTTCTTC; CDR3: CASNPTSYNEQFF
J: TRBJ2-3; V: TRBV24-1; D: NA; size: few; DNA: TGTGCCACCAGTGGTCTAGGGTCGGATACGCAGTATTTT; CDR3: CATSGLGSDTQYF
J: TRBJ2-2; V: TRBV24-1; D: NA; size: few; DNA: TGTGCCACCAGTGATTTGCCACCCAACACCGGGGAGCTGTTTTTT; CDR3: CATSDLPPNTGELFF
J: TRBJ2-5; V: TRBV18; D: NA; size: NA; DNA: TGTGCCAGCTCACCCCCCGGGACGAGCCAAGAGACCCAGTACTTC; CDR3: CASSPPGTSQETQYF
J: TRBJ2-7; V: TRBV5-6; D: TRBD1; size: many; DNA: TGTGCCAGCGGGACAGGGCCCGGGGGCTACGAGCAGTACTTC; CDR3: CASGTGPGGYEQYF
J: TRBJ2-1; V: TRBV12-3/TRBV12-4; D: NA; size: few; DNA: TGTGCCAGCAGTTTCTCGCCGGGACCCAGATCCGGGCAGTTCTTC; CDR3: CASSFSPGPRSGQFF
J: TRBJ1-1; V: TRBV3-1; D: NA; size: NA; DNA: TGTGCCAGCAGGGCTGGGGCTGGGACTGAAGCTTTCTTT; CDR3: CASRAGAGTEAFF
J: TRBJ1-4; V: TRBV19; D: NA; size: NA; DNA: TGTGCCAGTAGTACCGCGGGTGAAAAACTGTTTTTT; CDR3: CASSTAGEKLFF
J: TRBJ2-5; V: TRBV19; D: NA; size: few; DNA: TGTGCCAGTAGTATGAAAGAGGGTACCCAGTACTTC; CDR3: CASSMKEGTQYF
J: TRBJ1-1; V: TRBV19; D: NA; size: NA; DNA: TGTGCCTCCCGCCGGGCCTTGAACACTGAAGCTTTCTTT; CDR3: CASRRALNTEAFF
J: TRBJ1-2; V: TRBV12-3/TRBV12-4; D: NA; size: few; DNA: TGTGCCAGCAGTAGGATTAACTATGGCTACACCTTC; CDR3: CASSRINYGYTF
J: TRBJ1-6; V: TRBV20-1; D: NA; size: NA; DNA: TGCAGTGCTAGACCGACAGGCGGGGGGCCACCCCTCCACTTT; CDR3: CSARPTGGGPPLHF
J: TRBJ2-2; V: TRBV10-3; D: NA; size: many; DNA: TGTGCCATCAGTGAGCCGCAGCGGACCGGGACCGGGGAGCTGTTTTTT; CDR3: CAISEPQRTGTGELFF
J: TRBJ1-6; V: TRBV4-1; D: TRBD1; size: NA; DNA: TGCGCCAGCAGCCTCCACGGGACAGGGGACTCCTATAATTCACCCCTCCACTTT; CDR3: CASSLHGTGDSYNSPLHF
J: TRBJ2-5; V: TRBV3-1; D: TRBD2; size: NA; DNA: TGTGCCAGCAGCCAAGAAGCGGGGGGCTTAGAGACCCAGTACTTC; CDR3: CASSQEAGGLETQYF